Given below is one T cell receptor beta chain in context. Healthy HIV-negative adults without recent acute infections or vaccinations served as donors. This CDR3 region has 17 residues. Germline loops: CDR1 MDHEN, CDR2 SYDVKM. Trimming stripped 6 bases from V and 3 bases from J, with 20 bases between. TCRdb's copy holds only in-frame clones and misses some; the assay was immunoSEQ multiplex PCR. The sample lists about 2.4 million clones; roughly 93% were seen once. The data are from a study of shared clonotypes between healthy human individuals. The chain employs TRBV28 and TRBJ2-2, with TRBD1 as a possible D gene (7 bases). This TCR derives from a man between 18 and 29 years old in good health. Some clones in this sample may be carry-over from other donors' samples. Specimen: naive CD4+ T cells from PBMCs. Stated subset: CD45RA+ positively selected. The CDR3 loop is CASRRQGLQLYTGELFF. The CDR3 nucleotides are TGTGCCAGCAGGCGACAGGGACTTCAGTTATACACCGGGGAGCTGTTTTTT.